The text below deals with one TCR beta chain. Its antigen is undetermined. This CDR3 contains 14 residues. Trimming removed 2 bases at V and 1 base at J, with 9 bases between. The germline CDR1 and CDR2 sequences are MNHEY and SMNVEV (reference sequence). Clones were read by immunoSEQ multiplex PCR, and TCRdb kept only the in-frame ones, dropping some. The repertoire holds some 2,100,000 clones, with approximately 94% as singletons. The data originate from a study of shared clonotypes between healthy human individuals. Study overall: Per donor, three plates held CD4 naive cells, three held CD4 memory, two held CD8 naive and one held CD8 memory.

Study-level results: Unshared clonotypes carried lower generation probabilities than those common to all four donors.

The V and J genes are TRBV27 and TRBJ2-7; a possible D gene is TRBD1 (5 bases). The sequence came from a man between 18 and 29 years old in good health. Source material: naive CD4+ T cells sorted from blood. Noted subset: CD45RA+ positively selected. The CDR3: CASSLVPGSYEQYF. CDR3 bases: TGTGCCAGCAGTTTAGTGCCAGGGTCCTACGAGCAGTACTTC.